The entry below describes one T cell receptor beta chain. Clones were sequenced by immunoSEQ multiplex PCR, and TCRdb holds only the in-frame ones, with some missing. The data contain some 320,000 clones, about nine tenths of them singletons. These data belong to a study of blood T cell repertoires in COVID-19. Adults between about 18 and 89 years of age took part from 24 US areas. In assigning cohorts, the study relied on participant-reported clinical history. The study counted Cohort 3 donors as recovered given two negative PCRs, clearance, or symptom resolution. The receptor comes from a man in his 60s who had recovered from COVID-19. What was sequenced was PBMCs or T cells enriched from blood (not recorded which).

The CDR3 nucleotides read TGTGCCAGCAGTTTATGGAGCAGGGGCCAAAATGAGCAGTTCTTC. It encodes CASSLWSRGQNEQFF. J is TRBJ2-1 and V is TRBV28, with a weak D call TRBD1 (6 bases). The CDR3 has 15 amino acids. The germline V gene encodes CDR1 MDHEN and CDR2 SYDVKM. V lost 0 bases, J lost 7 bases, and 13 bases lay in between.